This T cell receptor beta chain appears in the sequencing data of a study of blood T cell repertoires in COVID-19 (dated by TCRdb to about 2020). About the investigation overall: Samples covering the acute and convalescent phases of COVID-19 were provided by collaborators in the United States, Italy and Spain. The material from the prospective study consisted of cDNA or gDNA derived from T cells, B-cell-depleted T cells, or PBMCs. Where available, HLA class I and class II types were obtained from metadata supplied by the sample provider rather than from assay-based typing. Nearly every sample came with metadata listing a de-identified subject ID, COVID-19 status, age in years and sex. The repertoires were released in a freely available public database meant as a resource for research on the immune response to SARS-CoV-2. The samples were drawn from two sources: the first 160 participants of the ongoing ImmuneRACE study, and over 950 subjects contributed by 6 global collaborators. The dataset comprised deeply sampled blood TCRbeta repertoires from subjects exposed to, actively infected with, or recovered from COVID-19.

Summary of the overall study and its limitations: The amount of clinical and demographic metadata varied by source and participant and was provided uncurated.

Comments on this clone: What this receptor recognizes is not known. There are no base qualities to consult, and no much larger clone falls within one base.

Whole blood was collected in K2EDTA tubes by collaborating institutions according to the institutions' own protocols. For TCRbeta analysis, collaborator samples were shipped as frozen whole blood, as isolated PBMCs, or as DNA extracted from either sample type. TCRbeta CDR3 regions were amplified from genomic DNA by means of the immunoSEQ Assay, a bias-controlled multiplex PCR. Turning to the authors' computational methods: Nucleated cell counts per sample were estimated from amplification of reference gene primers within the assay. To quantify the absolute abundance of each unique TCRbeta CDR3 rearrangement, sequence reads were collapsed and filtered. For each sample, productive Simpson clonality was calculated by taking the square root of Simpson's diversity index across productive rearrangements. TCRdb holds this immuneACCESS table with in-frame rearrangements only. Some clones are missing; in checked studies, unresolved V genes explain under half, and the rest has no known cause. The V and J calls and clone size are taken from that table; D and trimming were inferred from the DNA. Counted in this sample were about 74,000 clones; roughly 90% of them appeared once. The ten largest clones add up to about 8.9% of the sample.

This sequence originates from a human donor in a cohort sampled during active COVID-19. Sequenced: peripheral blood.

The base sequence is TGTGCCAGCAGTGAAGCGCGGTTATGGGTGGCCCGGGACTACTCCTACGAGCAGTACTTC. Translated, this gives CASSEARLWVARDYSYEQYF. This sequence uses TRBV6-1 and TRBJ2-7; 7 junctional bases match TRBD2. The CDR3 holds 20 amino acids from the cysteine to the phenylalanine. Only the CDR3 portion is preserved as DNA: 60 bases, with reading frame beginning at the first base. Clipping removes 0 bases from V and 0 bases from J, with 17 as the unmatched junction base count. From the germline V gene, CDR1 is MNHNS and CDR2 is SASEGT.